The clone carrying this T cell receptor beta chain was seen only a few times. Its specificity is unknown. The germline V and J ends were trimmed by 6 bases and 7 bases, with 13 bases remaining between them. CDR3 length: 13 residues. These data are taken from a study of post-analysis software for immune sequencing data. On the study more broadly: There were relapsing-remitting, secondary progressive and progressive-relapsing multiple sclerosis among the disease courses included.

Prepared TCR beta cDNA libraries contained unique molecular identifiers. TCRdb redid the calling of the PCR reads with MiXCR, one entry per CDR3 protein. The sample carries some 690,000 distinct CDR3 sequences, over 45% recorded once. Study results and caveats: Patients showed TRBV5-6, TRBV5-1 and TRBV20-1 among a few TRBV segments more frequent than in controls. F-measure co-clustering was strong for batch-matched samples.

The TCR originated in a girl aged 2 to 10 with multiple sclerosis. The source material was blood. The rearrangement joins TRBV12-3 or TRBV12-4 to TRBJ1-5; D might be TRBD1 (5 bases). CDR3 in DNA: TGTGCCAGCAGCCAGGGTGCGGGACAGCCCCAGCATTTT. Translated: CASSQGAGQPQHF.